Sequencing of this TCR beta chain was carried out in a study of blood T cell repertoires in COVID-19. Looking at the study overall: COVID-19 samples collected from the United States, Italy and Spain covered acute and convalescent phases. In each case, the material was cDNA or gDNA derived from T cells, B-cell-depleted T cells, or PBMCs.

Original data processing: Estimation of nucleated cell counts was performed using reference gene primer amplification. Measured with immunoSEQ multiplex PCR; TCRdb has only the in-frame clones, and not every one. From that table come the V and J calls and clone size; the DNA was used to work out D and trimming. Among some 100,000 clones, 75% to 90% were seen once, and the ten largest hold about 5.2%. The ends were cut back, 7 bases at V and 0 bases at J, with 7 bases in the middle. Germline V gives CDR1 MDHEN, CDR2 SYDVKM. The CDR3 extends over 14 amino acids. The specimen sequenced was peripheral blood. This chain connects TRBV28 to TRBJ1-6; D is unresolved. This receptor was taken from a woman older than 75 with active COVID-19. CDR3 region: CASKGGSYNSPLHF. In DNA form, the CDR3 reads TGTGCCAGCAAGGGAGGCTCCTATAATTCACCCCTCCACTTT.